These T cell receptor beta chains were read from a single sample in a study of cytotoxic CD8 clonotypes in ibrutinib-treated CLL. Measured with immunoSEQ multiplex PCR; TCRdb has only the in-frame clones, and not every one. Of hundreds of thousands of clones in the sample, about 75% were seen once. Sequenced here: PBMCs, sampled after 12 months of ibrutinib treatment. These receptors were obtained from a human donor with chronic lymphocytic leukemia. The CDR3 runs from the conserved cysteine through the conserved F or W. D genes are given only for firm matches. Size tells how often a clone was seen (once, few, many) or the class of an expanded clone, and some rows leave it out.

j_gene,abundance,d_gene,v_gene,CDR3nt,CDR3aa
TRBJ1-5,NA,NA,TRBV30,TGTGCCTGGAGTCACGGGGCTAGGGGTCAGCCCCAGCATTTT,CAWSHGARGQPQHF
TRBJ2-7,NA,TRBD2,TRBV7-3,TGTGCCAGCAGCTTATCCGGGACTAGCGGAAACTACGAGCAGTACTTC,CASSLSGTSGNYEQYF
TRBJ2-3,NA,NA,TRBV18,TGTGCCAGCTCACAGGTAGGCCAAGATACGCAGTATTTT,CASSQVGQDTQYF
TRBJ2-5,NA,TRBD1,TRBV5-1,TGCGCCAGCAGCTTGGCGTCAGGGGGCTTGGAGACCCAGTACTTC,CASSLASGGLETQYF
TRBJ2-5,NA,TRBD2,TRBV7-2,TGTGCCAGCAGCTTAGGTCTAGCGGGAGGGCCCCAAGAGACCCAGTACTTC,CASSLGLAGGPQETQYF
TRBJ1-1,few,NA,TRBV7-9,TGTGCCAGCAGCCTACTAGGACAGTCGGGGACTGAAGCTTTCTTT,CASSLLGQSGTEAFF
TRBJ2-3,many,NA,TRBV10-3,TGTGCCATCAGTGGTTGGGGGCCTACGCAGTATTTT,CAISGWGPTQYF
TRBJ1-1,NA,NA,TRBV4-1,TGCGCCAGCAGCCAAGTTCAGGGAACCAGTGAAGCTTTCTTT,CASSQVQGTSEAFF
TRBJ2-5,NA,NA,TRBV9,TGTGCCAGCAGCGTCTCCGGACTTATACAAGAGACCCAGTACTTC,CASSVSGLIQETQYF
TRBJ2-3,NA,TRBD2,TRBV4-2,TGTGCCAGCAGCGAACTAGCGGGGGGCACAGATACGCAGTATTTT,CASSELAGGTDTQYF
TRBJ1-2,NA,NA,TRBV5-1,TGCGCCAGCAGCCCCGGGATTCACGAGGGCTACACCTTC,CASSPGIHEGYTF
TRBJ2-1,NA,NA,TRBV30,TGTGCCTGGAGTCCCCCGGGACTCAACTACAATGAGCAGTTCTTC,CAWSPPGLNYNEQFF
TRBJ1-2,once,TRBD1,TRBV4-3,TGCGCCAGCAGCCTCGGGACAGCTACGAGATATGGCTACACCTTC,CASSLGTATRYGYTF
TRBJ2-7,NA,TRBD2,TRBV2,TGTGCCAGCAGTGAACTTAGCGGGGGACCCTACGAGCAGTACTTC,CASSELSGGPYEQYF
TRBJ1-1,NA,NA,TRBV7-2,TGTGCCAGCAGCTTCGGGGGGGCAAGAAACACTGAAGCTTTCTTT,CASSFGGARNTEAFF
TRBJ1-3,NA,NA,TRBV5-6,TGTGCCAGCAGCTCGGGCTCTGGAAACACCATATATTTT,CASSSGSGNTIYF
TRBJ2-7,NA,NA,TRBV5-1,TGCGCCAGCAGCTACGAGAGCTCCTACGAGCAGTACTTC,CASSYESSYEQYF
TRBJ2-3,NA,TRBD2,TRBV29-1,TGCAGCGTCGAGCCCCTAGCGGGACATGCAGATACGCAGTATTTT,CSVEPLAGHADTQYF
TRBJ1-1,few,TRBD1,TRBV29-1,TGCAGCGAGAGACAGGGAGGCACTGAAGCTTTCTTT,CSERQGGTEAFF
TRBJ1-1,NA,NA,TRBV5-1,TGCGCCAGCAGCTTGAGGCAGGCAAACACTGAAGCTTTCTTT,CASSLRQANTEAFF
TRBJ2-7,NA,TRBD1,TRBV7-7,TGTGCTAGCAGCCCGGACAGGGCAGGGTACGAGCAGTACTTC,CASSPDRAGYEQYF
TRBJ1-6,few,NA,TRBV6-5,TGTGCCAGCAGTTACTCCGCTAATTCACCCCTCCACTTT,CASSYSANSPLHF
TRBJ2-1,NA,NA,TRBV6-5,TGTGCCAGCAGTTATTCCGGGCCGTACGCGTATGAGCAGTTCTTC,CASSYSGPYAYEQFF
TRBJ1-2,few,TRBD1,TRBV6-5,TGTGCCAGCACCGGGTTAGGGACAGGGGGATATGGCTACACCTTC,CASTGLGTGGYGYTF
TRBJ2-7,NA,NA,TRBV9,TGTGCCAGCAGCGTTTACGAGCAGTACTTC,CASSVYEQYF
TRBJ2-2,NA,TRBD1,TRBV2,TGTGCCAGCAGTGTGGTTTCTCCAGGGGGAACCGGGGAGCTGTTTTTT,CASSVVSPGGTGELFF